This T cell receptor (beta chain) appears in the sequencing data of a study of T cell repertoires in cytomegalovirus infection. Study-level information: Through public TCR beta signatures, both CMV infection and matching HLA type were indicated. Study-level results: HLA-C-restricted CMV-specific TCR beta clonotypes prevailed in the ex vivo response. Based on cumulative public TCR beta family frequency, carriers of CMV plus the relevant HLA were identified.

TCRdb recomputed calls from the reads with MiXCR, one row per CDR3 protein. The table has around 100,000 distinct CDR3 sequences, around 10% seen once; the top ten hold approximately 33%. This clonotype has at least ten counts. The antigen remains unidentified. Trimming took off 2 bases at V and 1 base at J, with 14 bases between the two ends. The CDR3 totals 16 residues. The specimen sequenced was PBMCs, sequenced either directly or after in vitro stimulation (not recorded which). The chain recombines TRBV12-3 or TRBV12-4 with TRBJ1-1; D is ambiguous. This TCR came from a human donor in good health (CMV status not recorded). Some clones in this sample may be carry-over from other donors' samples. The CDR3 spells CASSLNSAGGNTEAFF. The CDR3 nucleotides read TGTGCCAGCAGTTTAAATTCCGCGGGTGGGAACACTGAAGCTTTCTTT.